This T cell receptor (beta chain) was profiled in a study of tumor-infiltrating lymphocytes in glioblastoma multiforme. Study conclusions and caveats: Detected clone frequencies may not reflect cell counts, being RNA-based.

On this clonotype: Its specificity is not known. Since a much larger clone is just one base distant, this may be a read error.

Three nested ARM-PCR rounds with V-beta and C-beta primers built TCRB libraries. TCRB-specific cDNA synthesis used 0.5 to 0.65 ug of total RNA. These TCRB libraries lack any described unique molecular identifiers. TCRdb analysed the multiplex PCR reads with MiXCR anew, one entry per CDR3 protein. The top ten clones hold around 35% of a sample with under 35,000 distinct CDR3 sequences, around 55% of them seen once. The sequencing sample was made of brain tumor tissue. This clonotype was sampled from a male donor with glioblastoma.

In nucleotides, the CDR3 is TGTGCCAGCAAGCTTGGGAGACCTCCCGTGGAGCTGTTTTTT. Its protein product is CASKLGRPPVELFF. The gene calls are TRBV28 and TRBJ2-2; perhaps TRBD2 as D (5 bases). CDR3 length: 14 amino acids. CDR1 MDHEN and CDR2 SYDVKM come from the germline V gene. V lost 7 bases and J 10 bases, leaving 19 bases between the germline ends.